The 31 T cell receptor beta chains below come from one sample, sequenced in a study of early T cells in non-severe SARS-CoV-2 infection (dated by TCRdb to the early 2020s). The protocol used for the library was 5' RACE. Sequencing used a NextSeq 500. TCRdb reworked the public reads: Q25 trimming with fastp, MiXCR clone assembly, productive beta chains retained. Identical CDR3 proteins give one entry, which carries the most common genes and DNA. This sample has over 60,000 distinct CDR3 sequences in its table, and roughly a tenth of those were observed once. Over 6% of the sample is held by the ten biggest clonotypes. Material: whole blood, obtained at baseline. These receptors were taken from an adult who was a healthcare worker with PCR-confirmed SARS-CoV-2 infection or an uninfected control (not recorded which).

Sample share makes this clonotype medium-sized. The rearrangement links TRBV7-8 to TRBJ2-3; a weak D match, TRBD2 (5 bases). The CDR3 spans 16 residues. CDR1 SGHVS and CDR2 FQNEAQ come from the germline V gene. Trimming left V 5 bases short and J 3 bases short, with 18 bases between. Here the CDR3 DNA reads TGTGCCAGCAGCCGAAGGTCGACTCCGGGGACAGATACGCAGTATTTT. It specifies CASSRRSTPGTDTQYF.

Ten or more counts support this clonotype. This chain uses TRBV7-9 with TRBJ2-7; 11 bases agree with TRBD2. The CDR3 is 18 amino acids. The V segment lost 5 bases and the J segment 0 bases; nucleotides outside the gene matches: 12. Germline V gives CDR1 SEHNR, CDR2 FQNEAQ (reference sequence). The DNA for the CDR3 is TGTGCCAGCAGCCCGCCAACCGGGACTAGCGGTAGCTCCTACGAGCAGTACTTC. Its protein is CASSPPTGTSGSSYEQYF.

This clonotype has only a few counts. This chain connects TRBV9 to TRBJ1-5, with D unclear. There are 15 residues in the CDR3. Trimming pared 2 bases from V and 1 base from J, leaving 10 bases between. The germline CDR1 and CDR2 sequences are SGDLS and YYNGEE. For the CDR3, the DNA is TGTGCCAGCAGCGTTGGAGGGCTAAGCAATCAGCCCCAGCATTTT. This encodes CASSVGGLSNQPQHF.

This clonotype has at least ten counts. V gene TRBV6-5 combines with J gene TRBJ2-7, with 8 bases lining up with TRBD1. Germline V gene lookup returns CDR1 MNHEY and CDR2 SVGAGI. This CDR3 has 14 amino acids. The ends lost 7 bases at V and 3 bases at J; junction bases unmatched: 8. The CDR3 nucleotides read TGTGCCAGCACCTTCCACAGGGGGGACTACGAGCAGTACTTC. Translation: CASTFHRGDYEQYF.

J is TRBJ2-3 and V is TRBV5-6; weak D call: TRBD2 (6 bases). CDR3 length equals 16 residues. V was trimmed by 0 bases and J by 0 bases, leaving 11 bases between them. CDR1 is SGHDT, CDR2 YYEEEE, per germline. CDR3 sequence reads: CASSLVRGYSTDTQYF. In nucleotides, the CDR3 is TGTGCCAGCAGCTTGGTACGGGGGTATAGCACAGATACGCAGTATTTT.

This chain links TRBV7-9 with TRBJ1-1, with D possibly TRBD1 on 6 matching bases. The V end lost 1 base, the J end lost 0 bases, and 9 bases lay between the germline ends. Germline V gene lookup returns CDR1 SEHNR and CDR2 FQNEAQ (reference sequence). The CDR3 consists of 15 residues. This CDR3 reads CASSLGTGMNTEAFF. In DNA form, the CDR3 reads TGTGCCAGCAGCTTAGGAACAGGGATGAACACTGAAGCTTTCTTT.

This sequence joins TRBV29-1 and TRBJ1-2; no clear D gene. Between the trimmed V and J ends, which lost 4 bases and 4 bases, there was a span of 13 bases. The germline V gene has CDR1 SQVTM and CDR2 ANQGSEA. This CDR3 has 13 residues. The CDR3 protein is CSVVGSSVYGYTF. The CDR3 DNA sequence: TGCAGCGTTGTGGGCAGTTCAGTCTATGGCTACACCTTC.

The gene calls are TRBV29-1 and TRBJ1-5; D may be TRBD1 (5 bases). V gave up 7 bases and J gave up 5 bases, with 18 bases separating them. The CDR3 runs to 14 residues. Germline V lookup: CDR1 SQVTM, CDR2 ANQGSEA. DNA for the CDR3: TGCAGCGCAACATGGGGCTACGGGGATCAGCCCCAGCATTTT. Amino acids: CSATWGYGDQPQHF.

The table lists this clonotype with a few counts. This chain joins TRBV5-1 and TRBJ1-3; D call uncertain. Trimming cost V 4 bases and J 0 bases, with 11 bases left between them. The CDR3 is made up of 15 amino acids. In germline, CDR1 is SGHRS, CDR2 YFSETQ. The CDR3 is CASSPLPDSGNTIYF. CDR3 DNA sequence: TGCGCCAGCAGCCCGCTGCCAGACTCTGGAAACACCATATATTTT.

This clonotype has a handful of counts. V is TRBV4-3 and J is TRBJ1-1, with D tentatively TRBD1 (6 bases). Germline-derived CDR1 and CDR2 are LGHNA and YSLEER. V was shortened by 1 base and J by 2 bases, with 8 bases between the two germline ends. The CDR3 is made up of 14 amino acids. CDR3 sequence reads: CASSQAGANTEAFF. DNA of the CDR3: TGCGCCAGCAGCCAAGCAGGGGCTAACACTGAAGCTTTCTTT.

This clonotype was seen a handful of times. CDR3 DNA: TGCAGCGTTGGGGGGGGCTCTGGAAACACCATATATTTT. Its translation is CSVGGGSGNTIYF. The genes are TRBV29-1 and TRBJ1-3; a weak D match, TRBD1 (5 bases). Trimming left V 4 bases short and J 0 bases short, with 7 bases between. Per the germline V gene, CDR1 is SQVTM and CDR2 is ANQGSEA. This CDR3 is built from 13 residues.

The rearrangement uses TRBV20-1 and TRBJ2-3; perhaps TRBD1 as D (5 bases). V shed 5 bases and J shed 0 bases, with 12 bases lying between them. Germline loops: CDR1 DFQATT, CDR2 SNEGSKA (reference sequence). The CDR3 runs 14 residues. CDR3 coding DNA: TGCAGTGCTCAATGGGGCAGAAGCACAGATACGCAGTATTTT. This encodes CSAQWGRSTDTQYF.

This clonotype was recorded at least ten times. Sequence at one end of the junction differs from germline and may be a read error. This sequence joins TRBV7-9 and TRBJ1-1; unclear D gene. Germline CDR1 reads SEHNR; CDR2 reads FQNEAQ (reference sequence). The CDR3 loop spans 13 amino acids. This chain's CDR3 is CASSLAGNTEVFF. The CDR3 nucleotides read TGTGCCAGCAGCTTAGCAGGGAACACTGAAGTTTTCTTT.

In this sample, this clonotype turned up many times. This chain's CDR3 is CASGLPRRRGTEAFF. CDR3 DNA sequence: TGTGCCAGCGGCCTACCTAGACGGAGGGGCACTGAAGCTTTCTTT. This sequence joins TRBV6-2 or TRBV6-3 and TRBJ1-1; possibly TRBD1 for D (5 bases). The V end was cut by 8 bases, the J end by 4 bases, with 20 bases between. Per germline, CDR1 MNHEY and CDR2 SVGEGT. The CDR3 totals 15 residues.

The rearrangement uses TRBV9 and TRBJ2-3; 12 positions match TRBD2. J was trimmed by 1 base and V by 3 bases; bases with no gene match: 9. The germline V gene encodes CDR1 SGDLS and CDR2 YYNGEE. The CDR3 is 18 residues long. The DNA of the CDR3 is TGTGCCAGCAGCGCCGGGACTAGCGGGTCTACGGGCACAGATACGCAGTATTTT. It yields the protein CASSAGTSGSTGTDTQYF.

The V call is TRBV9, the J call TRBJ2-3; 8 nucleotides match TRBD1. V trimming: 3 bases; J trimming: 2 bases; junction bases outside the gene matches: 17. CDR3 size: 19 residues. In germline, CDR1 is SGDLS, CDR2 YYNGEE. For the CDR3, the DNA is TGTGCCAGCAGCGCCCGTTCCGGGACAGGCTACGGATTCACAGATACGCAGTATTTT. It encodes CASSARSGTGYGFTDTQYF. The entire variable domain, with the rest obtained from reference TRBV9 and TRBJ2-3, is as follows: DSGVTQTPKHLITATGQRVTLRCSPRSGDLSVYWYQQSLDQGLQFLIQYYNGEERAKGNILERFSAQQFPDLHSELNLSSLELGDSALYFCASSARSGTGYGFTDTQYFGPGTRLTVL.

This clonotype was recorded many times. The rearrangement uses TRBV7-2 and TRBJ1-1, with 9 bases identical to TRBD1. Germline CDR1 reads SGHTA; CDR2 reads FQGNSA. CDR3 length: 15 amino acids. V dropped 1 base and J dropped 5; count of bases not matched to a gene: 5. The CDR3 region is CASSLVGQGYTEAFF. The CDR3 DNA sequence: TGTGCCAGCAGCTTAGTGGGACAGGGATATACTGAAGCTTTCTTT. The full variable domain, in which reference TRBV7-2 and TRBJ1-1 provide the parts outside the CDR3, is GAGVSQSPSNKVTEKGKDVELRCDPISGHTALYWYRQSLGQGLEFLIYFQGNSAPDKSGLPSDRFSAERTGGSVSTLTIQRTQQEDSAVYLCASSLVGQGYTEAFFGQGTRLTVV.

This clonotype was detected many times. J is TRBJ1-5 and V is TRBV6-6; D uncertain. The CDR3 contains 15 residues. Germline V gene lookup returns CDR1 MNHNY and CDR2 SVGAGI (reference sequence). The V end lost 7 bases, the J end lost 1 base, and 14 bases lay between the germline ends. CDR3 bases: TGTGCCAGCATCAAGGAGAGGCAGAGCAATCAGCCCCAGCATTTT. This sequence encodes CASIKERQSNQPQHF.

This clonotype turned up a few times. This chain links TRBV2 with TRBJ1-5; D gene ambiguous. V lost 7 bases and J 0 bases, leaving 13 bases between the germline ends. This CDR3 has 15 amino acids. The germline V gene has CDR1 SNHLY and CDR2 FYNNEI. For the CDR3, the DNA is TGTGCCAGCAAGCCCAGAGAGGTTAGCAATCAGCCCCAGCATTTT. Residues: CASKPREVSNQPQHF.

V and J are TRBV5-1 and TRBJ2-1; 9 bases are shared with TRBD1. V gave up 7 bases and J gave up 6 bases; unmatched junction bases: 5. From germline, CDR1 is SGHRS and CDR2 YFSETQ. The length of the CDR3 is 13 residues. CDR3 protein: CASSRQGVNEQFF. CDR3 nucleotides: TGCGCCAGCTCCAGACAGGGGGTCAATGAGCAGTTCTTC.

This clonotype was found many times. This chain links TRBV4-1 with TRBJ1-5; no definite D call. With 0 bases removed from V and 5 bases from J, the gap between germline ends came to 5 bases. CDR1 is MGHRA and CDR2 is YSYEKL in the germline V gene. The CDR3 loop spans 13 amino acids. The CDR3 region is CASSQEGYQPQHF. The CDR3, as DNA: TGCGCCAGCAGCCAAGAGGGGTATCAGCCCCAGCATTTT.

The V call is TRBV15, the J call TRBJ2-3; D is uncertain. V lost 5 bases and J lost 9, with 15 bases in between. Germline CDR1 and CDR2: LNHNV and YYDKDF (reference sequence). The CDR3 is made up of 13 amino acids. CDR3 in amino acids: CATSEVPIGTQYF. The CDR3 nucleotides read TGTGCCACCAGCGAAGTGCCTATAGGCACGCAGTATTTT.

This clonotype was seen many times. This chain connects TRBV20-1 to TRBJ2-1; D is possibly TRBD2 (5 bases). The germline CDR1 and CDR2 sequences are DFQATT and SNEGSKA (reference sequence). The CDR3 runs 16 residues. Trimming stripped 4 bases from V and 0 bases from J, with 16 bases between. For the CDR3, the DNA is TGCAGTGCTAACTATCCACTAGGGAGCTCCTACAATGAGCAGTTCTTC. Its protein product is CSANYPLGSSYNEQFF.

This clonotype has more than one count but fewer than ten. The chain combines TRBV3-1 with TRBJ1-6; the D is unclear. Germline CDR1 and CDR2: LGHDT and YNNKEL (reference sequence). The CDR3 extends over 15 amino acids. V gave up 0 bases and J gave up 9 bases, with 12 bases separating them. The CDR3 DNA reads as TGTGCCAGCAGCCAAGAATGGAGTAAAGGTTCACCCCTCCACTTT. It encodes CASSQEWSKGSPLHF.

This clonotype was seen many times. As DNA, the CDR3 is TGTGCCAGCAGCGCGGACACTTTGAACACTGAAGCTTTCTTT. Its protein is CASSADTLNTEAFF. This rearrangement joins TRBV9 to TRBJ1-1, with TRBD1 as a possible D gene (5 bases). Germline CDR1 and CDR2: SGDLS and YYNGEE. Between the trimmed V and J ends, which lost 3 bases and 0 bases, there was a span of 9 bases. The CDR3 runs 14 residues.

The J gene is TRBJ2-2, the V gene TRBV2; D gene ambiguous. The V gene's germline CDR1 is SNHLY and CDR2 FYNNEI. Trimming took off 4 bases at V and 5 bases at J, with 14 bases between the two ends. CDR3 length: 15 amino acids. The CDR3 here is CASSVDHPGTGELFF. Here the CDR3 DNA reads TGTGCCAGCAGTGTGGACCATCCGGGTACCGGGGAGCTGTTTTTT. Supplemented by reference TRBV2 and TRBJ2-2, the full variable domain reads EPEVTQTPSHQVTQMGQEVILRCVPISNHLYFYWYRQILGQKVEFLVSFYNNEISEKSEIFDDQFSVERPDGSNFTLKIRSTKLEDSAMYFCASSVDHPGTGELFFGEGSRLTVL.

This clonotype showed up just a few times. This chain connects TRBV27 to TRBJ1-1; no clear D. The CDR3 totals 13 residues. Germline loops: CDR1 MNHEY, CDR2 SMNVEV (reference sequence). V was clipped by 3 bases and J by 3 bases, with 8 bases between them. CDR3 sequence (DNA): TGTGCCAGCAGTTTTTGGCAGGACACTGAAGCTTTCTTT. Translation gives CASSFWQDTEAFF.

This clonotype was recorded many times. The J gene is TRBJ1-4, the V gene TRBV11-2; TRBD1 aligns across 10 bases. V lost 5 bases and J lost 7; bases outside the gene matches: 10. Germline CDR1 SGHAT, CDR2 FQNNGV. The length of the CDR3 is 16 residues. CDR3 sequence: CASSLRQGAGGEKLFF. CDR3 DNA sequence: TGTGCCAGCAGCCTAAGACAGGGGGCTGGAGGTGAAAAACTGTTTTTT.

This clonotype was detected only a few times. The V gene is TRBV6-2 or TRBV6-3, the J gene TRBJ2-2; TRBD2 matches 10 bases. The CDR3 extends over 15 amino acids. The germline V gene has CDR1 MNHEY and CDR2 SVGEGT. V lost 6 bases and J lost 6; bases outside the gene matches: 7. The CDR3 bases are TGTGCCAGCAGCCCAGCGGGGGGGATCGCCGGGGAGCTGTTTTTT. It specifies CASSPAGGIAGELFF.

This clonotype was seen a handful of times. CDR3 sequence: CASSYPQETQYF. Written as DNA, the CDR3 is TGTGCCAGCAGTTACCCTCAAGAGACCCAGTACTTC. The V gene is TRBV6-2 or TRBV6-3, the J gene TRBJ2-5; no clear D gene. The CDR3 is made up of 12 amino acids. Trimming shortened V by 2 bases and J by 2 bases, and 3 bases separated the two germline ends. CDR1 MNHEY and CDR2 SVGEGT come from the germline V gene.

V gene TRBV20-1 combines with J gene TRBJ2-7; 7 bases agree with TRBD2. This CDR3 is 16 amino acids long. The J segment lost 0 bases and the V segment lost 3 bases, leaving 11 bases of the junction unmatched. CDR1 and CDR2 from the germline V gene are DFQATT and SNEGSKA (reference sequence). CDR3 nucleotide sequence: TGCAGTGCTAGTGCCCGCAAGGGGAGGGCCTCCTACGAGCAGTACTTC. The encoded protein is CSASARKGRASYEQYF.